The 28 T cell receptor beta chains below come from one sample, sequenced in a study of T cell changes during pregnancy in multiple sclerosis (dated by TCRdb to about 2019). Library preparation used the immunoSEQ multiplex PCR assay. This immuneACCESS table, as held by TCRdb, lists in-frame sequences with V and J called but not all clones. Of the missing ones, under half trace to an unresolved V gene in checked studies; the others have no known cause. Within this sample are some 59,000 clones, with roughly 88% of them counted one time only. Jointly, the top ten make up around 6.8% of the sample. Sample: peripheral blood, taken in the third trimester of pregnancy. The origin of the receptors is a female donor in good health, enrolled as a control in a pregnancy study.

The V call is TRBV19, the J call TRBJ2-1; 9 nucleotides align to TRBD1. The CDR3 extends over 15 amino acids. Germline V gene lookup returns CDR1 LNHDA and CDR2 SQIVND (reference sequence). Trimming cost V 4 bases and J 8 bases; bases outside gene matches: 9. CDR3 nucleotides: TGTGCCAGTAGTAGGTCGGGACAGGGTTGGGATGAGCAGTTCTTC. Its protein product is CASSRSGQGWDEQFF.

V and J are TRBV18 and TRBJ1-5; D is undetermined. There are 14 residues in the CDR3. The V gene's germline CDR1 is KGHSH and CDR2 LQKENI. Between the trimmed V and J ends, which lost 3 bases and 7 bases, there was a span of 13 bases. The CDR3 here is CASSPGTEGQPQHF. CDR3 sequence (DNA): TGTGCCAGCTCACCGGGCACGGAGGGACAGCCCCAGCATTTT.

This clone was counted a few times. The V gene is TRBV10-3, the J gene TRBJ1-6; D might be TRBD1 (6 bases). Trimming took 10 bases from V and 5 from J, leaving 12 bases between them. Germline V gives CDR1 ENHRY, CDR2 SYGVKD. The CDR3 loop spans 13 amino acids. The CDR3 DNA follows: TGTGCCAACAGGGTAGGGGATAATTCACCCCTCCACTTT. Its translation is CANRVGDNSPLHF.

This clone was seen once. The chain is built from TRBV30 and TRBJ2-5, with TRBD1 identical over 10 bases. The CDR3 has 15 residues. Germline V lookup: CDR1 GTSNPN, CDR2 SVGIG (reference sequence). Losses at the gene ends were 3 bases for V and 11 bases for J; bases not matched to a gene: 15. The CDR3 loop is CAWRFRDRGSGEQYF. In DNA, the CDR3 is TGTGCCTGGAGGTTCCGGGACAGGGGATCGGGGGAGCAGTACTTC.

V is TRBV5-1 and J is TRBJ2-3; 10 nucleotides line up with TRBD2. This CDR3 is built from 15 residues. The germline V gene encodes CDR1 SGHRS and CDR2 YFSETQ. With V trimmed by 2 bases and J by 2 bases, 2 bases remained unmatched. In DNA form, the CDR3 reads TGCGCCAGCAGCTTCCTAGCGGGAGTCACAGATACGCAGTATTTT. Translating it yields CASSFLAGVTDTQYF.

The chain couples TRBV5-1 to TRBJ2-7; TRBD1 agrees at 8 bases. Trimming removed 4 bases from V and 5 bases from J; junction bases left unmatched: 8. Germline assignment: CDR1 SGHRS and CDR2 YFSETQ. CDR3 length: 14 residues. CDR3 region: CASSAGQGVNEQYF. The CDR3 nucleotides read TGCGCCAGCAGCGCCGGACAGGGAGTTAACGAGCAGTACTTC.

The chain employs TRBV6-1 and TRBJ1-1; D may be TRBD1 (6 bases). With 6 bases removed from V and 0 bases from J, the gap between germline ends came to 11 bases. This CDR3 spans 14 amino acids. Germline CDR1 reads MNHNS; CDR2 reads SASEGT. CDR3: CASSLQGLNTEAFF. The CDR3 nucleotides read TGTGCCAGCAGCTTACAGGGATTGAACACTGAAGCTTTCTTT.

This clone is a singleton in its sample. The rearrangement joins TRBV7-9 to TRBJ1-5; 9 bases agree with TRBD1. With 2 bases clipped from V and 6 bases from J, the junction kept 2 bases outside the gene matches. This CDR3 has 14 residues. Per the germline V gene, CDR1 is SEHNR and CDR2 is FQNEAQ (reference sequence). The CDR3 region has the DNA TGTGCCAGCAGCTTATTGGGACAGGGTCAGCCCCAGCATTTT. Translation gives CASSLLGQGQPQHF.

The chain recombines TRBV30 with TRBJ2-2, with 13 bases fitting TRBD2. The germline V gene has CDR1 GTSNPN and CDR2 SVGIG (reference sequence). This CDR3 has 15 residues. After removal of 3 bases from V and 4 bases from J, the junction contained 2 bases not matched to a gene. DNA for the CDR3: TGTGCCTGGAGGGGGACTAGCGGGGTCACCGGGGAGCTGTTTTTT. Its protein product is CAWRGTSGVTGELFF.

The CDR3 loop is CASSQGQRDTEAFF. The CDR3, as DNA: TGTGCCAGCAGCCAGGGGCAGAGGGACACTGAAGCTTTCTTT. The gene calls are TRBV11-3 and TRBJ1-1, with D possibly TRBD1 on 6 matching bases. The germline gives CDR1 SGHNT, CDR2 YENEEA. The CDR3 covers 14 residues. V dropped 5 bases and J dropped 3 bases, with 13 bases sitting between them.

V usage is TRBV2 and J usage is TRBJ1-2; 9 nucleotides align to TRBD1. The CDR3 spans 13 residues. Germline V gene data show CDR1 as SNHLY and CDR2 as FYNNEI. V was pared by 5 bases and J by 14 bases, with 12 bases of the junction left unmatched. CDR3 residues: CASSYSRDRAGTF. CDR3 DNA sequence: TGTGCCAGCAGTTATTCCCGGGACAGGGCAGGTACCTTC. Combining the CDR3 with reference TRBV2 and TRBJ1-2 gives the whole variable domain EPEVTQTPSHQVTQMGQEVILRCVPISNHLYFYWYRQILGQKVEFLVSFYNNEISEKSEIFDDQFSVERPDGSNFTLKIRSTKLEDSAMYFCASSYSRDRAGTFGSGTRLTVV.

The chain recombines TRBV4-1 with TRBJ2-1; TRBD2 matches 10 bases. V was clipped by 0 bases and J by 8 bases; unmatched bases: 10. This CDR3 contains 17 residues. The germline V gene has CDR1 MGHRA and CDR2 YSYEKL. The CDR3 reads CASSQEGASGGADEQFF. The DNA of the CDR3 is TGCGCCAGCAGCCAAGAGGGTGCGAGCGGGGGGGCGGATGAGCAGTTCTTC.

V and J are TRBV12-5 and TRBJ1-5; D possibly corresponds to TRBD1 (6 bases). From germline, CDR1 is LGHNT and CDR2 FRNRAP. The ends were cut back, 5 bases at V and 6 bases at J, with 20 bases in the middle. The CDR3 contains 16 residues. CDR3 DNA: TGTGCTAGTGGTCTTCAAGCGGGGGGCGCAGGTCAGCCCCAGCATTTT. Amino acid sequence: CASGLQAGGAGQPQHF.

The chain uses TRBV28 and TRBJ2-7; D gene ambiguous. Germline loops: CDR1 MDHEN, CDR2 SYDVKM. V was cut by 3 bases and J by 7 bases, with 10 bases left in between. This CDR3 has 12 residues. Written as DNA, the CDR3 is TGTGCCAGCAGTTTGAGGCTCCGGGAGCAGTACTTC. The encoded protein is CASSLRLREQYF. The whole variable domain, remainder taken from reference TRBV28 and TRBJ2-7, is DVKVTQSSRYLVKRTGEKVFLECVQDMDHENMFWYRQDPGLGLRLIYFSYDVKMKEKGDIPEGYSVSREKKERFSLILESASTNQTSMYLCASSLRLREQYFGPGTRLTVT.

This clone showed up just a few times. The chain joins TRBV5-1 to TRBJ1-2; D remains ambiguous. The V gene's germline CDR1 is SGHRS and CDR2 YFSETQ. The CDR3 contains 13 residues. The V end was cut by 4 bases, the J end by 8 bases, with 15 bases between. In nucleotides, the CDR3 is TGCGCCAGCAGCACCGCGACGGCAGGAGGCTACACCTTC. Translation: CASSTATAGGYTF.

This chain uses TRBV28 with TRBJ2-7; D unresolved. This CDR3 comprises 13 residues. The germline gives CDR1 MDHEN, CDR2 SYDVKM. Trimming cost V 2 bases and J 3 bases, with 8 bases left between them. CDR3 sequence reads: CASSLGRSYEQYF. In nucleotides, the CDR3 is TGTGCCAGCAGTTTAGGAAGGAGCTACGAGCAGTACTTC.

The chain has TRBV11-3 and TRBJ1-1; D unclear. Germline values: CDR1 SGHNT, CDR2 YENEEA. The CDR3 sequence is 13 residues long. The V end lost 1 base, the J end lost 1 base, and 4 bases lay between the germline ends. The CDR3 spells CASSLVENTEAFF. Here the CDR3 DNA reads TGTGCCAGCAGCTTAGTAGAGAACACTGAAGCTTTCTTT.

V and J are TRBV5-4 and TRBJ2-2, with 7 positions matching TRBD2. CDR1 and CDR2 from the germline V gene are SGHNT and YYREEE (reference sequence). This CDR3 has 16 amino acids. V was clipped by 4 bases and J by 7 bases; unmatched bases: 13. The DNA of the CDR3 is TGTGCCAGCAGCCTATCTGCGGGAGTCTCGGGCGGGGAGCTGTTTTTT. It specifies CASSLSAGVSGGELFF. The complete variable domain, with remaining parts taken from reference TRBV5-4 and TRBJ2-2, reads ETGVTQSPTHLIKTRGQQVTLRCSSQSGHNTVSWYQQALGQGPQFIFQYYREEENGRGNFPPRFSGLQFPNYSSELNVNALELDDSALYLCASSLSAGVSGGELFFGEGSRLTVL.

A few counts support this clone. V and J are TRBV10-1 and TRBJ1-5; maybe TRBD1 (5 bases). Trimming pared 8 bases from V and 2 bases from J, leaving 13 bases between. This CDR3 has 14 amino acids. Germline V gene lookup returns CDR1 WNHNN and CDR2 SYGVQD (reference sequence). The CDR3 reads CASPFVGRNQPQHF. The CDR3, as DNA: TGCGCCAGCCCGTTTGTGGGGCGCAATCAGCCCCAGCATTTT.

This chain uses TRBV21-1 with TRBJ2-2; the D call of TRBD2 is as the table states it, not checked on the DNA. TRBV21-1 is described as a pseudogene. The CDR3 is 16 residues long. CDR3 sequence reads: CASSKVPSGHTGELFF. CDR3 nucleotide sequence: TGTGCCAGCAGCAAAGTCCCTAGCGGTCACACCGGGGAGCTGTTTTTT.

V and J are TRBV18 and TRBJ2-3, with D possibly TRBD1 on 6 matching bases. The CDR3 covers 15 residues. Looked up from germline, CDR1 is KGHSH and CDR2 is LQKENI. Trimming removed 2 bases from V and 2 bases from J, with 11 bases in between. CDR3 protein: CASSPGGGTTDTQYF. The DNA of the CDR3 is TGTGCCAGCTCACCAGGGGGCGGAACCACAGATACGCAGTATTTT.

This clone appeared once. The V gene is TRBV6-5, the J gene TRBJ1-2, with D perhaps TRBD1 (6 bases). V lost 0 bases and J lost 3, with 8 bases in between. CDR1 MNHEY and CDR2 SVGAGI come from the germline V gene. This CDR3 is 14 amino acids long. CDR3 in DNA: TGTGCCAGCAGTTACTCAGGGGGGGACTATGGCTACACCTTC. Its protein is CASSYSGGDYGYTF.

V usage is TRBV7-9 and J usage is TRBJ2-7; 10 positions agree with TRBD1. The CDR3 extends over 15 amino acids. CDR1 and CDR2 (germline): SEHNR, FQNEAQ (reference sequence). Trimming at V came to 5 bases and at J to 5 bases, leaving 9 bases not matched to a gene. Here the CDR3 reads CASSASDRGRNEQYF. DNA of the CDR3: TGTGCCAGCAGCGCATCCGACAGGGGGCGAAACGAGCAGTACTTC.

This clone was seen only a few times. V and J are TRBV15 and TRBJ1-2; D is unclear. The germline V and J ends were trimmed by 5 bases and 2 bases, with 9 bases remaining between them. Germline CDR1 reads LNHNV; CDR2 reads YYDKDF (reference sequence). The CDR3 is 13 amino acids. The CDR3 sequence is CATSLARNYGYTF. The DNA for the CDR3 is TGTGCCACCAGCTTAGCGAGAAACTATGGCTACACCTTC.

The CDR3 DNA reads as TGCGCCAGCAGCGGGACTAAGACTAGCGTTGCTGTTGAGCAGTTCTTC. Protein: CASSGTKTSVAVEQFF. The V call is TRBV5-1, the J call TRBJ2-1; 8 bases line up with TRBD2. The ends lost 4 bases at V and 9 bases at J; junction bases unmatched: 15. The CDR3 covers 16 residues. Germline-derived CDR1 and CDR2 are SGHRS and YFSETQ.

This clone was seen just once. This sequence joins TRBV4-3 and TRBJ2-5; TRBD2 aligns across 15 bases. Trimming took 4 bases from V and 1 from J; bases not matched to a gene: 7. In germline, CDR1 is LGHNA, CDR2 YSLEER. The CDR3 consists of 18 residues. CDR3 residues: CASSPGLAGGGGQETQYF. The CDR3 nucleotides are TGCGCCAGCAGCCCGGGACTAGCGGGGGGCGGGGGCCAAGAGACCCAGTACTTC.

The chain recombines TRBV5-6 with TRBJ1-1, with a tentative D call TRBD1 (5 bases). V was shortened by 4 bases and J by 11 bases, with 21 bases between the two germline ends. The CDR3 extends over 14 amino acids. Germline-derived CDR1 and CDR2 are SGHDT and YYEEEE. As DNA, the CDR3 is TGTGCCAGCAGCACATCGGGATACCGCCGGGGGGCTTTCTTT. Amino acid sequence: CASSTSGYRRGAFF.

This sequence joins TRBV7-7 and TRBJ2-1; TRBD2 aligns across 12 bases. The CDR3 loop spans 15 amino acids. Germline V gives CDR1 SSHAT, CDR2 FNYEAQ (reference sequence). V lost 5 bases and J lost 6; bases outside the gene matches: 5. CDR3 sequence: CASSLTSGSGNEQFF. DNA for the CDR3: TGTGCCAGCAGCCTGACTAGCGGGAGTGGCAATGAGCAGTTCTTC.